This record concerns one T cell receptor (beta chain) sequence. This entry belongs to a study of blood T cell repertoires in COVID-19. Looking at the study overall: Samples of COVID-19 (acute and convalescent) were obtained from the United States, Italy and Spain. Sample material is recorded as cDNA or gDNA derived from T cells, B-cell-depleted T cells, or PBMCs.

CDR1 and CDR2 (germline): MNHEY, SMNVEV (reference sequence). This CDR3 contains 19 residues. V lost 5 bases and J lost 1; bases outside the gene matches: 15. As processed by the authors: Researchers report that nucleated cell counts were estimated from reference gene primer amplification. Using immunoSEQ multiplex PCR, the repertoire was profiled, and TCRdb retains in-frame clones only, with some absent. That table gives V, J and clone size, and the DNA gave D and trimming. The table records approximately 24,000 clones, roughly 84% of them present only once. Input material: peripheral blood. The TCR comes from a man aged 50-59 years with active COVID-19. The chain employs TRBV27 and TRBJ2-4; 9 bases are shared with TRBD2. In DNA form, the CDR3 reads TGTGCCAGCAGTCCGCATGCGGGAGGGCGTAAGGGGGCCAAAAACATTCAGTACTTC. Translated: CASSPHAGGRKGAKNIQYF.